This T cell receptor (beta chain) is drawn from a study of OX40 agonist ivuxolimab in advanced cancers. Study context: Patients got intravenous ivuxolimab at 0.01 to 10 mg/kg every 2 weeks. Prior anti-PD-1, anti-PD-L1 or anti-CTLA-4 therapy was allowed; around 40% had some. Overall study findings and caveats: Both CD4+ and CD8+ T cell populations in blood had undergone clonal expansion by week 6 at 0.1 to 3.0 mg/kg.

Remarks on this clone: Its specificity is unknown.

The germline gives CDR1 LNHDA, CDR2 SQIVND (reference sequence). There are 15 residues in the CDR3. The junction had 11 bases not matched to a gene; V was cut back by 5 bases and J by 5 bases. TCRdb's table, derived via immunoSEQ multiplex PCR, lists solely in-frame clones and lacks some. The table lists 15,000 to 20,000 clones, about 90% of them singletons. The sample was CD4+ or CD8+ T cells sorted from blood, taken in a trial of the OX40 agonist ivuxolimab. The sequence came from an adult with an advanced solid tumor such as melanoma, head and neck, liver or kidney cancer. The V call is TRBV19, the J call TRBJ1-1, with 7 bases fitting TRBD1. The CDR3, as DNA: TGTGCCAGTAGTTTCAGGGGGGGCGCTGGGACTGAAGCTTTCTTT. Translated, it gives CASSFRGGAGTEAFF.